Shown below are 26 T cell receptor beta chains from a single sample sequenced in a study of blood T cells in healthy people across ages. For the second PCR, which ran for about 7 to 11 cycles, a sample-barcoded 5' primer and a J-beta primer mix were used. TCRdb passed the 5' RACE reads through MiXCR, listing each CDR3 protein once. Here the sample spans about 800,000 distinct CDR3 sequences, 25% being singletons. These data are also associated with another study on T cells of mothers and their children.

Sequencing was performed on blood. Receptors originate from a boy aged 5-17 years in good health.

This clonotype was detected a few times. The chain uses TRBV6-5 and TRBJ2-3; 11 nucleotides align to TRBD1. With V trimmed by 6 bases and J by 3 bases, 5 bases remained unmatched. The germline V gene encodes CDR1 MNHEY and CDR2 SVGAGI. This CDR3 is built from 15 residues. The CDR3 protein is CASRNRDRGTDTQYF. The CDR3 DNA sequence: TGTGCCAGCAGAAACCGGGACAGGGGGACAGATACGCAGTATTTT.

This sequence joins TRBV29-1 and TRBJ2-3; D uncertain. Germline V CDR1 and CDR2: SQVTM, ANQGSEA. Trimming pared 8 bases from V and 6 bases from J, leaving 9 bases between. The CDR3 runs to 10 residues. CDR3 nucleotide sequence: TGCAGCTGTCGGATGGATACGCAGTATTTT. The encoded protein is CSCRMDTQYF.

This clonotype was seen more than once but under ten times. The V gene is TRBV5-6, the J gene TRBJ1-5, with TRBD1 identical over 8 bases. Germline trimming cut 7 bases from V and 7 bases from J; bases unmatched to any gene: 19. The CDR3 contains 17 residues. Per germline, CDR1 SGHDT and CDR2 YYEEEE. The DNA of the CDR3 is TGTGCCAGCCACCGGACAGGGTCTGGCCTTCTGAAGCAGCCCCAGCATTTT. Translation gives CASHRTGSGLLKQPQHF.

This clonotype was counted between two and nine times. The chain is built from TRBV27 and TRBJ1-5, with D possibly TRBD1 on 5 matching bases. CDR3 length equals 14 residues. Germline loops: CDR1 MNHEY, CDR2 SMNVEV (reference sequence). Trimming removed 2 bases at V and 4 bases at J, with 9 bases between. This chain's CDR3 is CASSLGWGNQPQHF. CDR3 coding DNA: TGTGCCAGCAGTTTAGGTTGGGGGAATCAGCCCCAGCATTTT.

Here the CDR3 reads CASSKVGYGYTF. The DNA for the CDR3 is TGTGCCAGCAGCAAAGTGGGTTATGGCTACACCTTC. V gene TRBV21-1 combines with J gene TRBJ1-2. TRBV21-1 is a pseudogene. This CDR3 comprises 12 residues.

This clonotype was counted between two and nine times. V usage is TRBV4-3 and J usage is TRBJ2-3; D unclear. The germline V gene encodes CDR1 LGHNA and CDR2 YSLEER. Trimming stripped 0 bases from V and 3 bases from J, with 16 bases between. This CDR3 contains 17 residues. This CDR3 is CASSQDWGSPGTDTQYF. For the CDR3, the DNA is TGCGCCAGCAGCCAAGATTGGGGATCCCCTGGTACAGATACGCAGTATTTT.

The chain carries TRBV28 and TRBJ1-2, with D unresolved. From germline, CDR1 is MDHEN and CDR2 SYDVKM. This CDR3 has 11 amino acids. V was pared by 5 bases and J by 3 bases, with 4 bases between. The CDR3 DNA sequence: TGTGCCAGCAGTATGTACTATGGCTACACCTTC. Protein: CASSMYYGYTF.

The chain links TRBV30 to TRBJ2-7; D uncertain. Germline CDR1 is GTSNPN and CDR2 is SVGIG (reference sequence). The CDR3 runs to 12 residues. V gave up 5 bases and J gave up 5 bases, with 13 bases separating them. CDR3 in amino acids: CAWDTLSNEQYF. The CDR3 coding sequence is TGTGCCTGGGATACCTTGAGTAACGAGCAGTACTTC.

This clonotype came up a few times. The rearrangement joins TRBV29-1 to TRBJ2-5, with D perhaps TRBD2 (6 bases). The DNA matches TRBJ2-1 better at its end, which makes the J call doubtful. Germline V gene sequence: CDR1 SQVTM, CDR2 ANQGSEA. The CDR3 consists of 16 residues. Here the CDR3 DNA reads TGCAGCGTTACAAACCCCGAGGAGGGACTGTTCAATGAGCAGTTCTTC. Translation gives CSVTNPEEGLFNEQFF.

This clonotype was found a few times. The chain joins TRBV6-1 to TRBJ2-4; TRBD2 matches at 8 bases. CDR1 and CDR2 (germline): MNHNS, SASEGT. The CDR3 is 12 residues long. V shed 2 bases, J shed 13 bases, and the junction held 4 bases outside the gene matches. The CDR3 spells CASSELSGTQYF. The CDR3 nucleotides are TGTGCCAGCAGTGAACTTAGCGGGACGCAGTACTTC.

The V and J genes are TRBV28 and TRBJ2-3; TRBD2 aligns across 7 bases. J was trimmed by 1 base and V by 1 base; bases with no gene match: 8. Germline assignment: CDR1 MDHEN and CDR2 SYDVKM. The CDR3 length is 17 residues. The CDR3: CASSLSYAGVGTDTQYF. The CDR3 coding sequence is TGTGCCAGCAGTTTATCCTACGCGGGGGTGGGCACAGATACGCAGTATTTT.

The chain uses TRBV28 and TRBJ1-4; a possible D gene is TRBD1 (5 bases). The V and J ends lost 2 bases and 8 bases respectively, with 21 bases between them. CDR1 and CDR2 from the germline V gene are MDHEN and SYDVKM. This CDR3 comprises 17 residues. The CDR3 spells CASSLSSGGGSGEKLFF. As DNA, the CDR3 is TGTGCCAGCAGTTTAAGCTCCGGGGGAGGGAGTGGGGAAAAACTGTTTTTT.

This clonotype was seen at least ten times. CDR3 loop: CASSLSRDTQYF. CDR3 bases: TGTGCCAGCAGCCTAAGTAGGGATACGCAGTATTTT. The chain links TRBV7-2 to TRBJ2-3; D call uncertain. Trimming pared 5 bases from V and 6 bases from J, leaving 9 bases between. Germline CDR1 is SGHTA and CDR2 is FQGNSA. This CDR3 is 12 amino acids long.

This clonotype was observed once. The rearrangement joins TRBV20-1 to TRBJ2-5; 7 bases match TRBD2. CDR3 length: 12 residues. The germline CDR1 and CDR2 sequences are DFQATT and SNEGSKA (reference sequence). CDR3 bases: TGCAGCACATGGGAGGGGCTTGAGACCCAGTACTTC. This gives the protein CSTWEGLETQYF.

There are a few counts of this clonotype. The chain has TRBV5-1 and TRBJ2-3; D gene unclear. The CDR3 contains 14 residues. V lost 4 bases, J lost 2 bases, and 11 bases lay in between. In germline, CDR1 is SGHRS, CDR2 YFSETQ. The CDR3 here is CASSPGPPTDTQYF. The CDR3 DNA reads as TGCGCCAGCAGCCCTGGGCCACCCACAGATACGCAGTATTTT. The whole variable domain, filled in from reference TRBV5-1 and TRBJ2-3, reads KAGVTQTPRYLIKTRGQQVTLSCSPISGHRSVSWYQQTPGQGLQFLFEYFSETQRNKGNFPGRFSGRQFSNSRSEMNVSTLELGDSALYLCASSPGPPTDTQYFGPGTRLTVL.

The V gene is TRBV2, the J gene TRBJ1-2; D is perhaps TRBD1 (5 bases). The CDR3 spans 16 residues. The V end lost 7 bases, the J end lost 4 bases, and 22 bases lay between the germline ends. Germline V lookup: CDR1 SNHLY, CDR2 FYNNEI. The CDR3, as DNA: TGTGCCAGCACGTTAAGGGAGGGGACTTCAGCCTATGGCTACACCTTC. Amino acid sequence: CASTLREGTSAYGYTF.

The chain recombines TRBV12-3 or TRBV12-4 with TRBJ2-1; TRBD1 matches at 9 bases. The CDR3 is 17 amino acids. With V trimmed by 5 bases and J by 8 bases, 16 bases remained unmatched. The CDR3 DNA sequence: TGTGCCAGCAGTAGATCCCGGACAGGGGAGCGGAAGCATGAGCAGTTCTTC. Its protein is CASSRSRTGERKHEQFF.

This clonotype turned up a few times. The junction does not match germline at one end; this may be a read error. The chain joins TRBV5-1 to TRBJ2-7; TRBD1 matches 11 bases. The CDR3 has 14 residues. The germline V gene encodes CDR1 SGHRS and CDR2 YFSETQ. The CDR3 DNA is TGCGCCAGCAGCCAAGGGACAGGGGGAAGCGAGCGGTACTTC. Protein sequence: CASSQGTGGSERYF. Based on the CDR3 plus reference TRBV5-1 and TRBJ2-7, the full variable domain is KAGVTQTPRYLIKTRGQQVTLSCSPISGHRSVSWYQQTPGQGLQFLFEYFSETQRNKGNFPGRFSGRQFSNSRSEMNVSTLELGDSALYLCASSQGTGGSERYFGPGTRLTVT.

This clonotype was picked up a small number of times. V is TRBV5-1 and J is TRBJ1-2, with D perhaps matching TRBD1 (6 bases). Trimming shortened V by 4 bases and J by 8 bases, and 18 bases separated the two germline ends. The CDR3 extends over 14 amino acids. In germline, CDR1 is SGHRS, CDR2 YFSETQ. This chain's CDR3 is CASSPETGPGGYTF. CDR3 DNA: TGCGCCAGCAGCCCGGAGACAGGCCCAGGGGGCTACACCTTC.

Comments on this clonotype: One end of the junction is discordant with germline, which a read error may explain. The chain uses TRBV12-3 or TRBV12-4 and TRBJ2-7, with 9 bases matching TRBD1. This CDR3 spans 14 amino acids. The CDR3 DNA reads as TGTGCCGGCAGTTTAGGGACAGGGAGGTACGAGCAGTACTTC. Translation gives CAGSLGTGRYEQYF.

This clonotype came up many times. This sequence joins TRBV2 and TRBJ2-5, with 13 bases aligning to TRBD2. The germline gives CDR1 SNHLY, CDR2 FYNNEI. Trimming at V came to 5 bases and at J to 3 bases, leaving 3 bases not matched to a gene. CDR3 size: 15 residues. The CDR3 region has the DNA TGTGCCAGCAGTTACGGACTAGCGGGAGAAGAGACCCAGTACTTC. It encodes CASSYGLAGEETQYF.

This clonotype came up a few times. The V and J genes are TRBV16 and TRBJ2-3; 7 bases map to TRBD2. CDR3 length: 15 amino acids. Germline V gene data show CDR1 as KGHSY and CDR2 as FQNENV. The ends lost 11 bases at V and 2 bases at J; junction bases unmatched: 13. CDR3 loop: CAGKPPGLNTDTQYF. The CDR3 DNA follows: TGTGCCGGCAAACCCCCGGGACTAAACACAGATACGCAGTATTTT.

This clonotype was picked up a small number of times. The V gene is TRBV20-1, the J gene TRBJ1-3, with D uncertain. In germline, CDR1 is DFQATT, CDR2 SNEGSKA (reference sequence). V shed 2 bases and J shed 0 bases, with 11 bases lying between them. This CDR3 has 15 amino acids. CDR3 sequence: CSARRAGDSGNTIYF. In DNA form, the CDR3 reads TGCAGTGCTAGAAGGGCAGGCGACTCTGGAAACACCATATATTTT.

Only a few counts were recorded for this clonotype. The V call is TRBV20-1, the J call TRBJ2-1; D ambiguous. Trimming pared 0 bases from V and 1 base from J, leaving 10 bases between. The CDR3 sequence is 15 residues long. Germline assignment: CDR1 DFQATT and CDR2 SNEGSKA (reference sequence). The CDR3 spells CSARDSFGSYNEQFF. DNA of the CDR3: TGCAGTGCTAGAGATAGTTTTGGGTCCTACAATGAGCAGTTCTTC.

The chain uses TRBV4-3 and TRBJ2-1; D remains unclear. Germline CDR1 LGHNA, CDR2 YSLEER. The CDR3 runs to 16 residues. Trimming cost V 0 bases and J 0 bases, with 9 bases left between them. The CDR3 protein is CASSQEHGSSYNEQFF. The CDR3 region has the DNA TGCGCCAGCAGCCAAGAACACGGCAGCTCCTACAATGAGCAGTTCTTC.

The CDR3 DNA sequence: TGTGCCAGCAGTGAAGGGACAGGCGAGTCGGATGCCAAAAACATTCAGTACTTC. Protein sequence: CASSEGTGESDAKNIQYF. The chain carries TRBV25-1 and TRBJ2-4; TRBD1 agrees at 8 bases. CDR1 is MGHDK, CDR2 SYGVNS, per germline. The V segment lost 2 bases and the J segment 1 base; nucleotides outside the gene matches: 10. The CDR3 has 18 amino acids.